These 4 T cell receptor beta chains originate from one sample sequenced in a study of cytomegalovirus exposure and HLA in healthy donors (dated by TCRdb to about 2017). The library was obtained by the immunoSEQ multiplex PCR assay. A mixture of 60 forward primers for TCR Vbeta segments and 13 reverse primers for TCR Jbeta segments was used in the multiplex PCR. The clones in this table, taken by TCRdb from immuneACCESS, are in-frame only. Not every clone is retained; where verified, under half of the shortfall comes from an unresolved V gene, and the cause of the rest is unknown. This sample comprises approximately 120,000 clones, 77% of them detected only once. The ten largest make up around 13% of the sample. Sequencing was done on a sample of PBMCs. The receptors come from a woman between 35 and 50 years old in good health and CMV-seropositive.

The chain joins TRBV7-9 to TRBJ2-7; TRBD2 matches at 8 bases. Germline values: CDR1 SEHNR, CDR2 FQNEAQ (reference sequence). The CDR3 loop spans 16 amino acids. V lost 5 bases to trimming and J lost 4 bases; unmatched junction nucleotides: 13. Here the CDR3 reads CASSHTSGRRGYEQYF. The CDR3 DNA is TGTGCCAGCAGCCACACCAGCGGGAGAAGGGGATACGAGCAGTACTTC.

The chain couples TRBV30 to TRBJ1-1; no definite D call. The germline CDR1 and CDR2 sequences are GTSNPN and SVGIG (reference sequence). V was pared by 4 bases and J by 0 bases, with 15 bases between. This CDR3 contains 15 residues. CDR3 sequence (DNA): TGTGCCTGGACTCGGGGAACTACCATGAACACTGAAGCTTTCTTT. Residues: CAWTRGTTMNTEAFF.

This clone showed up just a few times. The rearrangement joins TRBV19 to TRBJ2-1; 7 bases are a match to TRBD1. CDR1 is LNHDA, CDR2 SQIVND, per germline (reference sequence). V lost 4 bases and J lost 6; bases outside the gene matches: 3. This CDR3 region has 13 residues. DNA of the CDR3: TGTGCCAGTAGTAGGGACAGATTCAATGAGCAGTTCTTC. Translation gives CASSRDRFNEQFF. Complete variable domain (other parts from reference TRBV19 and TRBJ2-1): DGGITQSPKYLFRKEGQNVTLSCEQNLNHDAMYWYRQDPGQGLRLIYYSQIVNDFQKGDIAEGYSVSREKKESFPLTVTSAQKNPTAFYLCASSRDRFNEQFFGPGTRLTVL.

The rearrangement joins TRBV28 to TRBJ2-6; D not resolved. The CDR3 runs to 12 residues. Trimming shortened V by 7 bases and J by 3 bases, and 4 bases separated the two germline ends. In germline, CDR1 is MDHEN, CDR2 SYDVKM. CDR3 loop: CASTSGANVLTF. DNA of the CDR3: TGTGCCAGCACCAGTGGGGCCAACGTCCTGACTTTC.